This TCR beta chain was sequenced in a study of T cell changes during pregnancy in multiple sclerosis (dated by TCRdb to the late 2010s). With regard to the full study: The study examined how the T cell repertoire changed over the course of pregnancy in women with multiple sclerosis.

Points on this clone: Its binding antigen is unknown. The input lacks base qualities; no much larger clone sits a single base away.

Libraries were built with the immunoSEQ multiplex PCR assay. TCRdb took this table from immuneACCESS and kept in-frame rearrangements with V and J called. Such tables lack part of the clones; where checked against another copy, unresolved V genes explain under half of the gap, and the rest is unexplained. For this sample there are about 42,000 clones; about 90% appear just once. The ten largest clones capture approximately 0.92% of the sample. Sequenced here: CD4+ T cells from peripheral blood mononuclear cells, sampled after pregnancy. This TCR was sampled from a female donor with multiple sclerosis, enrolled in a pregnancy study.

The CDR3 reads as follows: CASSRRGEQYF. The DNA sequence reads TGTGCCAGCAGTCGGCGGGGAGAGCAGTACTTC. The receptor chain draws on TRBV6-5 and TRBJ2-7; a tentative D call is TRBD2 (6 bases match). The germline V gene gives CDR1 as MNHEY and CDR2 as SVGAGI. The CDR3 runs 11 amino acids, cysteine and phenylalanine included. Only the CDR3 DNA is retained, 33 bases long and in frame from the first base. A distance of 9 bases separates the germline ends of V and J, which lose 5 bases and 7 bases respectively.